This entry lists 5 T cell receptor beta chains sequenced from one sample in a study of cytomegalovirus exposure and HLA in healthy donors. The PCR ran on 60 Vbeta and 13 Jbeta primers. The method was immunoSEQ multiplex PCR; TCRdb's version includes in-frame clones alone and lacks a portion of them. The sample includes over 150,000 clones, around 88% of them seen just once. Sequencing was performed on PBMCs. The receptors come from a woman aged 25 to 45 in good health and CMV-seronegative.

V gene TRBV7-2 combines with J gene TRBJ2-3, with D hard to call. Germline V CDR1 and CDR2: SGHTA, FQGNSA. Trimming took 8 bases from V and 4 from J, leaving 7 bases between them. The CDR3 has 11 amino acids. The CDR3 loop reads CASLLADTQYF. CDR3 bases: TGTGCCAGCCTACTTGCAGATACGCAGTATTTT. The whole variable domain, remainder taken from reference TRBV7-2 and TRBJ2-3, is GAGVSQSPSNKVTEKGKDVELRCDPISGHTALYWYRQSLGQGLEFLIYFQGNSAPDKSGLPSDRFSAERTGGSVSTLTIQRTQQEDSAVYLCASLLADTQYFGPGTRLTVL.

V usage is TRBV7-9 and J usage is TRBJ1-1; D is possibly TRBD1 (6 bases). Trimming removed 5 bases at V and 3 bases at J, with 22 bases between. CDR3 size: 17 residues. Germline V gene data show CDR1 as SEHNR and CDR2 as FQNEAQ (reference sequence). The CDR3 DNA is TGTGCCAGCAGCAGGGGGGGGGTGAGGGGCGTACACACTGAAGCTTTCTTT. The encoded protein is CASSRGGVRGVHTEAFF.

CDR3 protein: CASSRTDDYGYTF. CDR3 nucleotide sequence: TGTGCCAGCAGTAGGACTGACGACTATGGCTACACCTTC. V and J are TRBV6-5 and TRBJ1-2; D ambiguous. From germline, CDR1 is MNHEY and CDR2 SVGAGI. The CDR3 consists of 13 residues. V shed 5 bases and J shed 3 bases, with 10 bases lying between them.

The V and J genes are TRBV6-6 and TRBJ2-1, with TRBD1 matching over 10 bases. Germline CDR1 and CDR2: MNHNY and SVGAGI (reference sequence). J was trimmed by 4 bases and V by 5 bases; bases with no gene match: 5. This CDR3 region has 15 residues. The CDR3 DNA sequence: TGTGCCAGCAGTGACCCGGGACAGGGGTACAATGAGCAGTTCTTC. Its protein product is CASSDPGQGYNEQFF.

This clone was seen many times. The chain uses TRBV19 and TRBJ1-1; the D gene is possibly TRBD1 (5 bases). The CDR3 consists of 14 residues. Germline lookup yields CDR1 LNHDA and CDR2 SQIVND (reference sequence). V lost 2 bases, J lost 4 bases, and 11 bases lay in between. CDR3 DNA: TGTGCCAGTAGTATATGGGGGAGGGGCACTGAAGCTTTCTTT. It is translated as CASSIWGRGTEAFF.